The 27 T cell receptor beta chains in this list originate from one sample, sequenced in a study of spatial heterogeneity in lung cancer. TCRdb recomputed calls from the 5' RACE reads with MiXCR, one row per CDR3 protein. The repertoire includes around 87,000 distinct CDR3 sequences, roughly 12% of them detected once, and under 50% sits in the top ten. Time point in this sample: sample taken at primary tumor resection. Sequenced here: PBMCs, sampled at surgery. The receptor source for this set is a male donor with early-stage non-small cell lung cancer.

This clonotype was observed at least ten times. J is TRBJ2-4 and V is TRBV7-9; D call uncertain. CDR1 is SEHNR, CDR2 FQNEAQ, per germline (reference sequence). The CDR3 is 12 amino acids. Trimming pared 2 bases from V and 6 bases from J, leaving 5 bases between. Written as DNA, the CDR3 is TGTGCCAGCAGCTTATCGGGAAACATTCAGTACTTC. Its protein is CASSLSGNIQYF.

The rearrangement joins TRBV7-8 to TRBJ1-5; no reliable D call. Per germline, CDR1 SGHVS and CDR2 FQNEAQ. Trimming took 5 bases from V and 8 from J, leaving 16 bases between them. The CDR3 extends over 14 amino acids. Here the CDR3 DNA reads TGTGCCAGCAGCCTCCAAGTGACGGGAGAGCCCCAGCATTTT. As protein: CASSLQVTGEPQHF.

V usage is TRBV30 and J usage is TRBJ2-5, with TRBD2 matching over 10 bases. CDR1 is GTSNPN, CDR2 SVGIG, per germline (reference sequence). The V gene end was trimmed by 5 bases and the J gene end by 7 bases; junction bases not matched to a gene: 13. The CDR3 runs to 15 residues. The CDR3 DNA reads as TGTGCCTGGGGGCTAGGGCTAGCGGGAGACGGGACCCAGTACTTC. It specifies CAWGLGLAGDGTQYF.

The chain combines TRBV10-3 with TRBJ2-7, with D hard to call. The V end was cut by 7 bases, the J end by 5 bases, with 15 bases between. This CDR3 has 13 residues. In germline, CDR1 is ENHRY, CDR2 SYGVKD. CDR3 DNA sequence: TGTGCCATCAAGGCAGACCTTGGGAACGAGCAGTACTTC. The encoded protein is CAIKADLGNEQYF.

The sample holds many counts of this clonotype. The rearrangement joins TRBV3-1 to TRBJ2-7, with D maybe TRBD1 (5 bases). V shed 1 base and J shed 2 bases, with 18 bases lying between them. In germline, CDR1 is LGHDT, CDR2 YNNKEL (reference sequence). CDR3 length: 17 amino acids. Here the CDR3 DNA reads TGTGCCAGCAGCCAAGTTATACAGGACCAGAGTGCCTACGAGCAGTACTTC. Translation: CASSQVIQDQSAYEQYF.

This clonotype was picked up many times. The chain combines TRBV28 with TRBJ1-1; possible D gene TRBD1, 6 bases. The CDR3 has 14 amino acids. Trimming removed 6 bases at V and 2 bases at J, with 13 bases between. Germline V lookup: CDR1 MDHEN, CDR2 SYDVKM. DNA of the CDR3: TGTGCCAGCAGGCCGGGGGGCGCAAACACTGAAGCTTTCTTT. Encoded protein: CASRPGGANTEAFF.

J is TRBJ2-3 and V is TRBV15; TRBD2 is a possible D gene (5 bases). The germline V gene has CDR1 LNHNV and CDR2 YYDKDF (reference sequence). V lost 8 bases, J lost 0 bases, and 12 bases lay in between. The CDR3 spans 14 residues. CDR3 in DNA: TGTGCCACCCGTCGGCCGGGGAGCACAGATACGCAGTATTTT. This sequence encodes CATRRPGSTDTQYF. The full variable domain, rest sourced from reference TRBV15 and TRBJ2-3, is DAMVIQNPRYQVTQFGKPVTLSCSQTLNHNVMYWYQQKSSQAPKLLFHYYDKDFNNEADTPDNFQSRRPNTSFCFLDIRSPGLGDTAMYLCATRRPGSTDTQYFGPGTRLTVL.

This clonotype has a count of ten or more. The chain couples TRBV5-5 to TRBJ2-7, with 9 bases aligning to TRBD1. Germline V gene data show CDR1 as SGHKS and CDR2 as YYEKEE (reference sequence). CDR3 length: 14 amino acids. Trimming at V came to 4 bases and at J to 3 bases, leaving 5 bases not matched to a gene. CDR3 in amino acids: CASSPLTGGYEQYF. The CDR3 DNA sequence: TGTGCCAGCAGCCCTTTGACAGGGGGCTACGAGCAGTACTTC.

The J gene is TRBJ2-3, the V gene TRBV4-3; 7 nucleotides match TRBD2. Germline CDR1 LGHNA, CDR2 YSLEER. The V gene end was trimmed by 0 bases and the J gene end by 2 bases; junction bases not matched to a gene: 8. The CDR3 consists of 17 residues. The CDR3 loop is CASSQDRSAGSTDTQYF. CDR3 sequence (DNA): TGCGCCAGCAGCCAAGATCGATCAGCGGGGTCCACAGATACGCAGTATTTT.

J is TRBJ2-7 and V is TRBV27; tentative D call: TRBD1 (5 bases). CDR3 length equals 15 residues. Germline CDR1 MNHEY, CDR2 SMNVEV (reference sequence). V was pared by 4 bases and J by 2 bases, with 15 bases between. The CDR3 spells CASSSAQGTTYEQYF. Written as DNA, the CDR3 is TGTGCCAGCAGTTCGGCGCAGGGCACCACCTACGAGCAGTACTTC.

The genes are TRBV24-1 and TRBJ2-3; 7 nucleotides align to TRBD1. There are 13 residues in the CDR3. Germline V gene sequence: CDR1 KGHDR, CDR2 SFDVKD. V lost 10 bases to trimming and J lost 2 bases; unmatched junction nucleotides: 5. The CDR3 coding sequence is TGTGCCACACAGGGACAGAACACAGATACGCAGTATTTT. The encoded protein is CATQGQNTDTQYF.

The V call is TRBV29-1, the J call TRBJ1-1; TRBD1 matches at 9 bases. Germline V gives CDR1 SQVTM, CDR2 ANQGSEA. V lost 5 bases to trimming and J lost 9 bases; unmatched junction nucleotides: 7. The CDR3 sequence is 12 residues long. Here the CDR3 DNA reads TGCAGCGTTCACAGGGGGCCCTCCCAAGCTTTCTTT. Protein: CSVHRGPSQAFF. Using reference TRBV29-1 and TRBJ1-1 for the parts outside the CDR3, the full variable domain is SAVISQKPSRDICQRGTSLTIQCQVDSQVTMMFWYRQQPGQSLTLIATANQGSEATYESGFVIDKFPISRPNLTFSTLTVSNMSPEDSSIYLCSVHRGPSQAFFGQGTRLTVV.

There are a few counts of this clonotype. The chain links TRBV7-2 to TRBJ1-1; TRBD1 aligns across 8 bases. V shed 10 bases and J 4 bases; nucleotides not matched to a gene: 5. CDR3 size: 12 residues. Germline V gene sequence: CDR1 SGHTA, CDR2 FQGNSA. In nucleotides, the CDR3 is TGTGCCACCGCGGACAGGGCCACTGAAGCTTTCTTT. It codes for CATADRATEAFF. Complete variable domain (other parts from reference TRBV7-2 and TRBJ1-1): GAGVSQSPSNKVTEKGKDVELRCDPISGHTALYWYRQSLGQGLEFLIYFQGNSAPDKSGLPSDRFSAERTGGSVSTLTIQRTQQEDSAVYLCATADRATEAFFGQGTRLTVV.

A few counts support this clonotype. The chain employs TRBV23-1 and TRBJ2-1; D might be TRBD1 or TRBD2, each matching 6 bases. TRBV23-1 is an ORF for which the function is uncertain. This CDR3 is 17 amino acids long. V lost 0 bases and J lost 7, with 19 bases in between. This CDR3 is CASSQSRDSGESNEQFF. CDR3 nucleotides: TGCGCCAGCAGTCAATCGCGGGACTCAGGGGAGAGTAATGAGCAGTTCTTC.

The V gene is TRBV20-1, the J gene TRBJ2-4, with D uncertain. CDR3 size: 16 residues. Germline V gene lookup returns CDR1 DFQATT and CDR2 SNEGSKA (reference sequence). Trimming stripped 0 bases from V and 1 base from J, with 13 bases between. DNA for the CDR3: TGCAGTGCTAGAGACCATCTGGCTTTCGCCAAAAACATTCAGTACTTC. This encodes CSARDHLAFAKNIQYF.

In its sample, this clonotype was seen many times. The chain couples TRBV20-1 to TRBJ2-7, with 7 bases identical to TRBD2. CDR1 and CDR2 (germline): DFQATT, SNEGSKA (reference sequence). J was trimmed by 1 base and V by 2 bases; bases with no gene match: 5. The length of the CDR3 is 14 residues. The CDR3 DNA reads as TGCAGTGCTAGATGGACTAGGTCTTCCTACGAGCAGTACTTC. It yields the protein CSARWTRSSYEQYF.

This clonotype was counted many times. The chain is built from TRBV4-2 and TRBJ2-3, with TRBD2 matching 7 bases. The CDR3 loop spans 16 amino acids. The V gene's germline CDR1 is LGHNA and CDR2 YNFKEQ. V shed 4 bases, J shed 1 base, and the junction held 8 bases outside the gene matches. CDR3 sequence: CASSPVVAGRTDTQYF. For the CDR3, the DNA is TGTGCCAGCAGCCCGGTGGTAGCGGGCCGCACAGATACGCAGTATTTT.

This clonotype showed up many times. The rearrangement uses TRBV28 and TRBJ2-7; 7 nucleotides agree with TRBD1. This CDR3 contains 14 residues. V lost 4 bases, J lost 1 base, and 4 bases stayed unmatched. Germline assignment: CDR1 MDHEN and CDR2 SYDVKM. In nucleotides, the CDR3 is TGTGCCAGCAGTTCCCCGGGACAGTCCTACGAGCAGTACTTC. Its translation: CASSSPGQSYEQYF.

This clonotype came up many times. The rearrangement links TRBV4-2 to TRBJ1-1, with D unclear. The CDR3 sequence is 12 residues long. Per the germline V gene, CDR1 is LGHNA and CDR2 is YNFKEQ. Trimming cost V 1 base and J 9 bases, with 9 bases left between them. Written as DNA, the CDR3 is TGTGCCAGCAGCCAAGGGGCCGCAAAAGCTTTCTTT. Protein: CASSQGAAKAFF.

This clonotype has at least ten counts. The J gene is TRBJ2-1, the V gene TRBV6-2 or TRBV6-3; the D call may be TRBD1 or TRBD2 (7 bases each). Germline CDR1 and CDR2: MNHEY and SVGEGT. V lost 4 bases and J lost 8, with 18 bases in between. This CDR3 is built from 15 residues. The DNA for the CDR3 is TGTGCCAGCAGTTTGGGGGGGGCAGGGGGATATGAGCAGTTCTTC. Protein product: CASSLGGAGGYEQFF.

This clonotype has ten or more counts. The rearrangement uses TRBV24-1 and TRBJ2-5; a possible D gene is TRBD2 (6 bases). The CDR3 contains 15 residues. Germline CDR1 KGHDR, CDR2 SFDVKD. V was cut by 4 bases and J by 5 bases, with 16 bases left in between. CDR3 sequence reads: CATSDQPGDGETQYF. As DNA, the CDR3 is TGTGCCACCAGTGACCAACCGGGGGACGGGGAGACCCAGTACTTC.

This clonotype was seen many times. The V gene is TRBV11-2, the J gene TRBJ2-2; D remains ambiguous. The CDR3 totals 10 residues. Germline V lookup: CDR1 SGHAT, CDR2 FQNNGV. Trimming shortened V by 10 bases and J by 6 bases, and 6 bases separated the two germline ends. The CDR3 loop is CAIRAGELFF. In nucleotides, the CDR3 is TGTGCCATCCGAGCCGGGGAGCTGTTTTTT.

The chain recombines TRBV7-3 with TRBJ2-3; D is possibly TRBD1 or TRBD2 (5 bases each). The CDR3 runs to 14 residues. Germline V CDR1 and CDR2: SGHTA, FQGTGA. V lost 5 bases to trimming and J lost 1 base, with 10 bases between them. The CDR3 sequence is CASSVWDGTDTQYF. The CDR3 DNA reads TGTGCCAGCAGCGTCTGGGACGGCACAGATACGCAGTATTTT.

The chain uses TRBV7-2 and TRBJ2-7, with D unresolved. The CDR3 sequence is 14 residues long. Trimming removed 1 base from V and 6 bases from J, with 13 bases in between. Germline values: CDR1 SGHTA, CDR2 FQGNSA. DNA for the CDR3: TGTGCCAGCAGCTTAGGTCCTATCATCTCCGAGCAGTACTTC. Its protein is CASSLGPIISEQYF.

This clonotype was detected only a few times. CDR3 in DNA: TGTGCCAGCAGCTCCCGGGAAAACATCTTCCAAGAGACCCAGTACTTC. This gives the protein CASSSRENIFQETQYF. V is TRBV5-4 and J is TRBJ2-5, with D perhaps TRBD2 (5 bases). CDR1 SGHNT and CDR2 YYREEE come from the germline V gene (reference sequence). The CDR3 has 16 residues. V was trimmed by 3 bases and J by 1 base, leaving 16 bases between them.

This clonotype was picked up a small number of times. The chain links TRBV9 to TRBJ2-7, with 7 bases matching TRBD1. The CDR3 contains 15 residues. Germline CDR1 SGDLS, CDR2 YYNGEE. V shed 0 bases, J shed 2 bases, and the junction held 5 bases outside the gene matches. CDR3 DNA: TGTGCCAGCAGCGTAGAGGGACAGCCGACCTACGAGCAGTACTTC. It yields the protein CASSVEGQPTYEQYF.

With respect to this clonotype: The junction does not match germline at one end; this may be a read error. The chain couples TRBV7-9 to TRBJ2-7; 7 bases align to TRBD1. The CDR3 is made up of 14 amino acids. Germline V gives CDR1 SEHNR, CDR2 FQNEAQ (reference sequence). This CDR3 reads CASTKGDRTYKQYF. The DNA for the CDR3 is TGTGCCAGCACAAAAGGGGACAGAACCTACAAGCAGTACTTC.